This TCR beta chain stems from a study of blood T cell repertoires in COVID-19. Assay used: immunoSEQ multiplex PCR; TCRdb lists only in-frame clones, some missing. The data hold 200,000 to 250,000 clones, with around 86% observed a single time. V dropped 3 bases and J dropped 2; count of bases not matched to a gene: 3. This CDR3 is built from 14 residues. CDR1 KGHSH and CDR2 LQKENI come from the germline V gene. The chain recombines TRBV18 with TRBJ2-7, with 8 bases lining up with TRBD2. Sequences were obtained from peripheral blood. The receptor's source is a woman aged 70 to 79 with COVID-19, enrolled during active disease. The DNA for the CDR3 is TGTGCCAGCTCACCGACTAGCGCCACCTACGAGCAGTACTTC. This translates into CASSPTSATYEQYF. The variable domain in full, completed from reference TRBV18 and TRBJ2-7, reads NAGVMQNPRHLVRRRGQEARLRCSPMKGHSHVYWYRQLPEEGLKFMVYLQKENIIDESGMPKERFSAEFPKEGPSILRIQQVVRGDSAAYFCASSPTSATYEQYFGPGTRLTVT.